This TCR beta chain was observed in a study of blood T cells in healthy people across ages. Overall study findings and caveats: Diversity of TCR beta per million T cells declined in a roughly linear way with age.

This clonotype was seen only a few times. The antigen is undetermined. The CDR3 is made up of 16 amino acids. Trimming removed 12 bases at V and 0 bases at J, with 22 bases between. Germline values: CDR1 KGHDR, CDR2 SFDVKD. Primers used in a second PCR of roughly 6 to 12 cycles were a sample-barcoded 5' primer and a J-beta primer mix. TCRdb ran MiXCR on the 5' RACE reads and lists one entry per CDR3 protein. The sample shows about 1.1 million distinct CDR3 sequences, 35% to 40% of them seen only once. The sequenced sample was blood. The gene calls are TRBV24-1 and TRBJ1-2; no definite D call. The receptor was isolated from a man in his late teens or twenties in good health. Here the CDR3 DNA reads TGTGCCGCCCCTCCCCTATCAGGTAGTCCTAACTATGGCTACACCTTC. Amino acid sequence: CAAPPLSGSPNYGYTF.